The 24 T cell receptor beta chains given below trace back to one sample, sequenced in a study of blood T cells in healthy people across ages. A sample-barcoded 5' primer and a J-beta primer mix were used in a second PCR of roughly 7 to 12 cycles. TCRdb used MiXCR to reprocess the 5' RACE reads, holding one entry per CDR3 protein. The sample includes hundreds of thousands of distinct CDR3 sequences, around 25% of them seen just once. The same data also contributed to another study, on T cells of mothers and their children.

The specimen was blood. These TCRs come from a boy between 10 and 17 years old in good health.

The rearrangement links TRBV12-3 or TRBV12-4 to TRBJ2-5; 8 bases line up with TRBD1. The CDR3 sequence is 19 residues long. Germline trimming cut 0 bases from V and 2 bases from J; bases unmatched to any gene: 14. The CDR3 reads CASSLAWVGAGGQQETQYF. CDR3 sequence (DNA): TGTGCCAGCAGTTTAGCCTGGGTTGGGGCAGGGGGCCAACAAGAGACCCAGTACTTC.

V and J are TRBV10-3 and TRBJ2-1; 16 bases align to TRBD2. Germline V gene sequence: CDR1 ENHRY, CDR2 SYGVKD. This CDR3 is built from 18 residues. V lost 6 bases and J lost 7; bases outside the gene matches: 12. In DNA, the CDR3 is TGTGCCATCAGACCGGGACTAGCGGGAGGGACGTTTGGAAATGAGCAGTTCTTC. Protein sequence: CAIRPGLAGGTFGNEQFF.

This chain links TRBV20-1 with TRBJ2-1; TRBD1 agrees at 7 bases. Trimming took 2 bases from V and 7 from J; bases not matched to a gene: 8. The CDR3 is 14 residues long. CDR1 and CDR2 (germline): DFQATT, SNEGSKA (reference sequence). The CDR3 nucleotides read TGCAGTGCTAGACCCGCTTCACAGGGGAATGAGCAGTTCTTC. Translation: CSARPASQGNEQFF.

The V and J genes are TRBV6-1 and TRBJ2-5; TRBD1 or TRBD2 may be the D gene (6 bases each). With 5 bases removed from V and 2 bases from J, the gap between germline ends came to 24 bases. The CDR3 spans 18 residues. CDR1 MNHNS and CDR2 SASEGT come from the germline V gene. The CDR3 reads CASSPFSRQDGGQETQYF. The CDR3 coding sequence is TGTGCCAGCAGTCCCTTCTCTCGACAGGACGGGGGACAAGAGACCCAGTACTTC.

This clonotype was observed a few times. The chain combines TRBV5-1 with TRBJ2-1; 7 bases fit TRBD2. V lost 0 bases, J lost 12 bases, and 6 bases stayed unmatched. CDR1 and CDR2 from the germline V gene are SGHRS and YFSETQ. This CDR3 spans 13 amino acids. CDR3 nucleotides: TGCGCCAGCAGCTTGGAGCGGGGAGCCGTGCAGTTCTTC. Translation gives CASSLERGAVQFF.

V usage is TRBV7-2 and J usage is TRBJ1-2; the D is unclear. Germline lookup yields CDR1 SGHTA and CDR2 FQGNSA. This CDR3 has 14 amino acids. Trimming stripped 6 bases from V and 8 bases from J, with 19 bases between. CDR3 sequence reads: CASRIAGSTGGYTF. In DNA form, the CDR3 reads TGTGCCAGCAGGATCGCGGGGTCGACGGGAGGCTACACCTTC. The full variable domain, its missing parts supplied by reference TRBV7-2 and TRBJ1-2, is GAGVSQSPSNKVTEKGKDVELRCDPISGHTALYWYRQSLGQGLEFLIYFQGNSAPDKSGLPSDRFSAERTGGSVSTLTIQRTQQEDSAVYLCASRIAGSTGGYTFGSGTRLTVV.

The chain has TRBV5-1 and TRBJ1-2, with D possibly being TRBD1 (5 bases). Germline-derived CDR1 and CDR2 are SGHRS and YFSETQ. Trimming left V 4 bases short and J 2 bases short, with 12 bases between. The CDR3 has 14 amino acids. The CDR3 spells CASSTRRQNYGYTF. The CDR3 nucleotides read TGCGCCAGCAGCACACGCAGACAGAACTATGGCTACACCTTC.

This clonotype was seen only a few times. At one of its ends the junction is not consistent with the germline gene, which may arise from a read error. V gene TRBV12-3 or TRBV12-4 combines with J gene TRBJ1-6; D unclear. The CDR3 length is 12 residues. This chain's CDR3 is CASGPNNPPLHF. CDR3 in DNA: TGTGCCAGCGGACCCAATAATCCACCCCTCCACTTT.

This sequence joins TRBV7-6 and TRBJ1-4; 10 bases align to TRBD1. J was trimmed by 8 bases and V by 5 bases; bases with no gene match: 8. The CDR3 is made up of 15 amino acids. Per germline, CDR1 SGHVS and CDR2 FNYEAQ. For the CDR3, the DNA is TGTGCCAGCAGCGCAGACAGGGGGCTTTGGGAAAAACTGTTTTTT. It codes for CASSADRGLWEKLFF. The variable domain in full, with the rest retrieved from reference TRBV7-6 and TRBJ1-4, is GAGVSQSPRYKVTKRGQDVALRCDPISGHVSLYWYRQALGQGPEFLTYFNYEAQQDKSGLPNDRFSAERPEGSISTLTIQRTEQRDSAMYRCASSADRGLWEKLFFGSGTQLSVL.

This clonotype was seen a handful of times. The chain couples TRBV25-1 to TRBJ2-6; D is tentatively TRBD1 or TRBD2 (5 bases each). The CDR3 runs to 17 residues. The ends were cut back, 0 bases at V and 4 bases at J, with 13 bases in the middle. Germline V gene sequence: CDR1 MGHDK, CDR2 SYGVNS. CDR3 protein: CASSEYEGFTGANVLTF. CDR3 bases: TGTGCCAGCAGTGAATACGAGGGGTTTACAGGGGCCAACGTCCTGACTTTC.

V gene TRBV18 combines with J gene TRBJ1-2, with D unclear. The CDR3 runs 13 residues. Germline-derived CDR1 and CDR2 are KGHSH and LQKENI. Trimming shortened V by 4 bases and J by 4 bases, and 10 bases separated the two germline ends. CDR3 in DNA: TGTGCCAGCTCACTCGAGGGCCTCTATGGCTACACCTTC. It encodes CASSLEGLYGYTF.

This clonotype was seen only once. A read error may produce the germline difference seen at one junction end. V and J are TRBV29-1 and TRBJ2-7, with TRBD1 matching over 9 bases. The CDR3 totals 14 residues. The germline V gene encodes CDR1 SQVTM and CDR2 ANQGSEA. This CDR3 reads CSVAGDRVSYEQCF. The CDR3 DNA reads as TGCAGCGTTGCGGGGGACAGGGTCTCCTACGAGCAGTGCTTC.

The chain employs TRBV20-1 and TRBJ2-1, with D unclear. Germline loops: CDR1 DFQATT, CDR2 SNEGSKA (reference sequence). CDR3 size: 11 residues. Deletions cut 2 bases from V and 3 bases from J, with 2 bases between. As DNA, the CDR3 is TGCAGTGCTAGAAACTACAATGAGCAGTTCTTC. It translates to CSARNYNEQFF.

The V and J genes are TRBV7-6 and TRBJ1-2; D might be TRBD1 (5 bases). The CDR3 consists of 17 residues. V lost 5 bases and J lost 4, with 23 bases in between. The germline gives CDR1 SGHVS, CDR2 FNYEAQ. Here the CDR3 reads CASSPLTGPVTGYGYTF. The CDR3 DNA is TGTGCCAGCAGCCCCCTGACGGGACCCGTCACTGGCTATGGCTACACCTTC.

The J gene is TRBJ2-1, the V gene TRBV11-3; 9 positions match TRBD1. The CDR3 has 15 amino acids. CDR1 and CDR2 from the germline V gene are SGHNT and YENEEA. V was pared by 4 bases and J by 6 bases, with 7 bases of the junction left unmatched. This chain's CDR3 is CASSSIRQGVNEQFF. CDR3 DNA sequence: TGTGCCAGCAGCTCGATCCGACAGGGGGTCAATGAGCAGTTCTTC. Full variable domain (outside the CDR3, taken from reference TRBV11-3 and TRBJ2-1): EAGVVQSPRYKIIEKKQPVAFWCNPISGHNTLYWYLQNLGQGPELLIRYENEEAVDDSQLPKDRFSAERLKGVDSTLKIQPAELGDSAVYLCASSSIRQGVNEQFFGPGTRLTVL.

CDR3 sequence: CASSFDSRLYYGYTF. The CDR3 DNA reads TGCGCCAGCAGCTTCGACAGCAGACTGTACTATGGCTACACCTTC. The V call is TRBV5-1, the J call TRBJ1-2, with D possibly being TRBD1 (5 bases). V was pared by 2 bases and J by 3 bases, with 14 bases between. Germline loops: CDR1 SGHRS, CDR2 YFSETQ. The CDR3 totals 15 residues. Complete variable domain (other parts from reference TRBV5-1 and TRBJ1-2): KAGVTQTPRYLIKTRGQQVTLSCSPISGHRSVSWYQQTPGQGLQFLFEYFSETQRNKGNFPGRFSGRQFSNSRSEMNVSTLELGDSALYLCASSFDSRLYYGYTFGSGTRLTVV.

This clonotype was detected a few times. The chain joins TRBV24-1 to TRBJ2-5, with D possibly being TRBD1 (5 bases). The V gene's germline CDR1 is KGHDR and CDR2 SFDVKD. Deletions cut 3 bases from V and 0 bases from J, with 7 bases between. The CDR3 is 14 residues long. The DNA for the CDR3 is TGTGCCACCAGTGATAGACAGTACCAAGAGACCCAGTACTTC. It specifies CATSDRQYQETQYF.

In its sample, this clonotype was seen a few times. The gene calls are TRBV4-3 and TRBJ1-2, with 7 bases matching TRBD1. CDR1 is LGHNA and CDR2 is YSLEER in the germline V gene. This CDR3 is 16 amino acids long. V gave up 1 base and J gave up 6 bases; unmatched junction bases: 11. The CDR3 coding sequence is TGCGCCAGCAGCCAAGGGTACGCTACAGGGGAGGATGGCTACACCTTC. Protein: CASSQGYATGEDGYTF.

This rearrangement joins TRBV12-3 or TRBV12-4 to TRBJ2-5, with TRBD2 matching over 10 bases. V was clipped by 4 bases and J by 5 bases; unmatched bases: 16. This CDR3 region has 18 residues. CDR3 in amino acids: CASSSVPVSSGSKETQYF. CDR3 nucleotides: TGTGCCAGCAGTTCCGTGCCGGTGTCTAGCGGGAGTAAGGAGACCCAGTACTTC.

This clonotype turned up a few times. The chain is built from TRBV4-2 and TRBJ2-5; no firm D call. CDR1 and CDR2 (germline): LGHNA, YNFKEQ. V was shortened by 0 bases and J by 3 bases, with 8 bases between the two germline ends. CDR3 length: 14 residues. CDR3 loop: CASSQDTNKETQYF. The CDR3, as DNA: TGTGCCAGCAGCCAAGATACGAATAAAGAGACCCAGTACTTC.

The chain links TRBV28 to TRBJ2-5, with 10 bases that match TRBD1. Germline CDR1 is MDHEN and CDR2 is SYDVKM. The junction had 10 bases not matched to a gene; V was cut back by 8 bases and J by 1 base. This CDR3 has 16 amino acids. The CDR3, as DNA: TGTGCCAGCGTTACTCGGGACAGGGGCTTCCAAGAGACCCAGTACTTC. Encoded protein: CASVTRDRGFQETQYF.

This clonotype was detected only a few times. The DNA for the CDR3 is TGCAGTTGCTCGGGGACGGATCAATACGAGCAGTACTTC. This translates into CSCSGTDQYEQYF. The J gene is TRBJ2-1, the V gene TRBV20-1; possibly TRBD1 or TRBD2 for D (5 bases each). The DNA end lines up better with TRBJ2-7; the J call may be wrong. The germline CDR1 and CDR2 sequences are DFQATT and SNEGSKA (reference sequence). The length of the CDR3 is 13 residues.

The genes are TRBV29-1 and TRBJ1-1; TRBD1 matches 8 bases. CDR1 and CDR2 from the germline V gene are SQVTM and ANQGSEA. J lost 5 bases, V lost 3 bases, and 11 bases had no gene match. The CDR3 is made up of 15 amino acids. CDR3 region: CSVDRPDREETEAFF. The CDR3 region has the DNA TGCAGCGTTGATCGCCCGGACAGGGAGGAGACTGAAGCTTTCTTT.

V is TRBV7-3 and J is TRBJ2-3; D ambiguous. This CDR3 comprises 12 residues. V was pared by 5 bases and J by 4 bases, with 7 bases between. From germline, CDR1 is SGHTA and CDR2 FQGTGA. CDR3 amino acids: CASSIPPDTQYF. CDR3 nucleotides: TGTGCCAGCAGCATCCCCCCAGATACGCAGTATTTT.